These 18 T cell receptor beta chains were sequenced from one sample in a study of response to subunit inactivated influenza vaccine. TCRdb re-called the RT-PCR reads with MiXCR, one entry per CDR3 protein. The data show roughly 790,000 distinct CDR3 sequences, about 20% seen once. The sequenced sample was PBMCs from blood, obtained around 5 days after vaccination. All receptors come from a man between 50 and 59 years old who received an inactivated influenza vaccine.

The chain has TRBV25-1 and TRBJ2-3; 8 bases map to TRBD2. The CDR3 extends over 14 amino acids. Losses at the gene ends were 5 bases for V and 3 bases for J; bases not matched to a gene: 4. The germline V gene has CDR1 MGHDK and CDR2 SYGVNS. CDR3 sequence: CASSRRGDTDTQYF. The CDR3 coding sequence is TGTGCCAGCAGTCGGCGGGGGGATACAGATACGCAGTATTTT.

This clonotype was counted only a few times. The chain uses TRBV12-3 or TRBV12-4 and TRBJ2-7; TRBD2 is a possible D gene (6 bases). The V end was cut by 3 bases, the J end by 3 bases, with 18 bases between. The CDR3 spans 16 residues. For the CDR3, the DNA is TGTGCCAGCAGTTTGGCCGGTGGGAGGTCCCACTACGAGCAGTACTTC. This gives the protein CASSLAGGRSHYEQYF.

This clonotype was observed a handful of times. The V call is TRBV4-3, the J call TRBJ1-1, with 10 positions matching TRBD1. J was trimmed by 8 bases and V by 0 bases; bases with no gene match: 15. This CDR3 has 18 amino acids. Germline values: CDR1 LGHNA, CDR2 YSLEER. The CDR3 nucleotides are TGCGCCAGCAGCCAAGATACTCGGTGGGTAGGACAGGGGGTCGAAGCTTTCTTT. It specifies CASSQDTRWVGQGVEAFF.

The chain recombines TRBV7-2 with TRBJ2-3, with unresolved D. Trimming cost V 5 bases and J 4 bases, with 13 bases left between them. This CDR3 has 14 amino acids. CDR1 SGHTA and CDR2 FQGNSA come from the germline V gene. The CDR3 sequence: CASSPVGGPDTQYF. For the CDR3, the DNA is TGTGCCAGCAGCCCGGTCGGCGGCCCAGATACGCAGTATTTT.

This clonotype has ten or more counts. The CDR3 region is CASSLATGQETQYF. CDR3 nucleotides: TGTGCCAGCAGCTTGGCGACAGGTCAAGAGACCCAGTACTTC. The chain recombines TRBV7-2 with TRBJ2-5; D possibly corresponds to TRBD1 (6 bases). V shed 3 bases and J shed 2 bases, with 10 bases lying between them. The germline V gene encodes CDR1 SGHTA and CDR2 FQGNSA. There are 14 residues in the CDR3. Supplemented by reference TRBV7-2 and TRBJ2-5, the full variable domain reads GAGVSQSPSNKVTEKGKDVELRCDPISGHTALYWYRQSLGQGLEFLIYFQGNSAPDKSGLPSDRFSAERTGGSVSTLTIQRTQQEDSAVYLCASSLATGQETQYFGPGTRLLVL.

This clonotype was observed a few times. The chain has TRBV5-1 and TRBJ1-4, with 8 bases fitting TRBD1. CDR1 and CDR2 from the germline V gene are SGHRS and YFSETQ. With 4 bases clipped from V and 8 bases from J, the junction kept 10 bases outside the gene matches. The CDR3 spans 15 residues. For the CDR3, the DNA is TGCGCCAGCAGCCTAAGGACAGGGAGAGAAGAAAAACTGTTTTTT. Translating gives CASSLRTGREEKLFF. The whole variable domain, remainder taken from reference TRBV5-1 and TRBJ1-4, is KAGVTQTPRYLIKTRGQQVTLSCSPISGHRSVSWYQQTPGQGLQFLFEYFSETQRNKGNFPGRFSGRQFSNSRSEMNVSTLELGDSALYLCASSLRTGREEKLFFGSGTQLSVL.

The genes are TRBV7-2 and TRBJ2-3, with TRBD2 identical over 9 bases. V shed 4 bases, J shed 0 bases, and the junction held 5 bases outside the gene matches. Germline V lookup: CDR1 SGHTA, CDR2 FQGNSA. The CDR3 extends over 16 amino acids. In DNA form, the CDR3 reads TGTGCCAGCAGCTCGGCCGGGACTAGCAGCACAGATACGCAGTATTTT. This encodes CASSSAGTSSTDTQYF. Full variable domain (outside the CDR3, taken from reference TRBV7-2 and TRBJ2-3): GAGVSQSPSNKVTEKGKDVELRCDPISGHTALYWYRQSLGQGLEFLIYFQGNSAPDKSGLPSDRFSAERTGGSVSTLTIQRTQQEDSAVYLCASSSAGTSSTDTQYFGPGTRLTVL.

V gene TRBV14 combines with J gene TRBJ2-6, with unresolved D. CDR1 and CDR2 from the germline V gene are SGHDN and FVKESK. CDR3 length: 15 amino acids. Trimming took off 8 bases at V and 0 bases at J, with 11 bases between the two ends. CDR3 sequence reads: CASSQLSSGANVLTF. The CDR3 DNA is TGTGCCAGCTCCCAGCTGAGCTCTGGGGCCAACGTCCTGACTTTC.

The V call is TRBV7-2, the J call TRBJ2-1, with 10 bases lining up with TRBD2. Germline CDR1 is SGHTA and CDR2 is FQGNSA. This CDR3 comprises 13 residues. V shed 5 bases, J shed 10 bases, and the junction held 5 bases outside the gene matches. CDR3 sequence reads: CASSLLLAGEQFF. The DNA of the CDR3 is TGTGCCAGCAGCCTCTTACTAGCGGGAGAGCAGTTCTTC.

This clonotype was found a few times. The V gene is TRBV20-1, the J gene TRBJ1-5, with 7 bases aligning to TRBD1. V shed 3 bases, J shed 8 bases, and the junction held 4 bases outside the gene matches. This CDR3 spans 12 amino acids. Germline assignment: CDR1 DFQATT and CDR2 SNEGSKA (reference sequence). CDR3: CSASSGQEPQHF. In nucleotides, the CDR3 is TGCAGTGCTAGTTCCGGACAGGAGCCCCAGCATTTT.

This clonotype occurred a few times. CDR3 protein: CSVTMGAQETQYF. The CDR3 DNA follows: TGCAGCGTTACAATGGGGGCTCAAGAGACCCAGTACTTC. V gene TRBV29-1 combines with J gene TRBJ2-5; the D gene is possibly TRBD1 (6 bases). V was trimmed by 5 bases and J by 2 bases, leaving 12 bases between them. CDR3 length: 13 amino acids. Germline CDR1 is SQVTM and CDR2 is ANQGSEA.

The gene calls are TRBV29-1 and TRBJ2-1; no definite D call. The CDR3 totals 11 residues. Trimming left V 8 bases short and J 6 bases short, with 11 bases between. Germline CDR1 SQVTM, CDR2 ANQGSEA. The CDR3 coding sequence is TGCAGCTCATTGTTCGGCAATGAGCAGTTCTTC. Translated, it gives CSSLFGNEQFF.

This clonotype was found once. The DNA of the CDR3 is TGCAGCGTTGAAAGTACGGGAAACACCGGGGAGCTGTTTTTT. Its protein product is CSVESTGNTGELFF. The V call is TRBV29-1, the J call TRBJ2-2; weak D call: TRBD2 (5 bases). This CDR3 has 14 residues. V was clipped by 2 bases and J by 2 bases, with 9 bases between them. CDR1 and CDR2 from the germline V gene are SQVTM and ANQGSEA.

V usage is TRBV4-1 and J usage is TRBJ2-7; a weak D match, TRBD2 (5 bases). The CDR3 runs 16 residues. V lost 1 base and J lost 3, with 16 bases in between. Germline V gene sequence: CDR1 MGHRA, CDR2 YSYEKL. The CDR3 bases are TGCGCCAGCAGCCAAGCAGCCTTATTCGGGGACTACGAGCAGTACTTC. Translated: CASSQAALFGDYEQYF.

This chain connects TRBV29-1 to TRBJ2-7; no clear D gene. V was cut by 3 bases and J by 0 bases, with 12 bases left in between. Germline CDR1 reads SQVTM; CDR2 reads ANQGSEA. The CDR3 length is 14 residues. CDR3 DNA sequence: TGCAGCGTTGAGGTTCGGTCGAGCTCCTACGAGCAGTACTTC. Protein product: CSVEVRSSSYEQYF.

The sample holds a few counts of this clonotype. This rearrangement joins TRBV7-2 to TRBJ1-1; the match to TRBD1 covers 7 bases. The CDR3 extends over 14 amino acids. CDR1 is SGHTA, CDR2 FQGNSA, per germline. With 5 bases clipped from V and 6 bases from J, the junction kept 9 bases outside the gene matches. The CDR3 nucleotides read TGTGCCAGCAGCCTCAACAGGGGTCTATCTGAAGCTTTCTTT. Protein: CASSLNRGLSEAFF.

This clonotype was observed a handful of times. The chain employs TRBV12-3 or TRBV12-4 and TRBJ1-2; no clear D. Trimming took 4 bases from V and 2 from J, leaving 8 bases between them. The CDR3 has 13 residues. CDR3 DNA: TGTGCCAGCAGTTACGGGCCCAACTATGGCTACACCTTC. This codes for CASSYGPNYGYTF.

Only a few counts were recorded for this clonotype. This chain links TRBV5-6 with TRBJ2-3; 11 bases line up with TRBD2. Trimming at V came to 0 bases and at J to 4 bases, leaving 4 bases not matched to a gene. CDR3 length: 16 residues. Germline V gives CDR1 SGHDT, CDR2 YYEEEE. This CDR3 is CASSLVAGGIADTQYF. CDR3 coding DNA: TGTGCCAGCAGCTTGGTAGCGGGAGGGATTGCAGATACGCAGTATTTT.